The clone carrying this TCR beta chain was detected only once. This sample is part of a study of memory CD4+ T cells and cytomegalovirus serostatus. For the study at large: Healthy Belgian adult donors included under ten CMV-positive and 24 CMV-negative people.

The sort gate was single viable CD3+CD4+CD8-CD45RO+ cells for memory CD4+ T cells. CMV serostatus came from serum IgG against pp150, pp28, p38, p52. The CDR3 sequence is 15 residues long. Germline V gene data show CDR1 as SQVTM and CDR2 as ANQGSEA. Trimming shortened V by 6 bases and J by 0 bases, and 12 bases separated the two germline ends. In the study's own analysis: Out-of-frame sequences were removed, leaving a few million distinct TCRbeta sequences. Here immunoSEQ multiplex PCR was the method, and the copy in TCRdb shows in-frame clones only, minus some. For V, J and clone size, that table is used; D and trimming come from the DNA. This table holds approximately 50,000 clones, about 80% found once.

Sequenced sample: memory CD4+ T cells from blood. The receptor comes from an adult in good health and CMV-seropositive. This chain joins TRBV29-1 and TRBJ2-6; D is ambiguous. The CDR3 coding sequence is TGCAGCGTGGGGTGGCGGTTCTCTGGGGCCAACGTCCTGACTTTC. Protein sequence: CSVGWRFSGANVLTF.